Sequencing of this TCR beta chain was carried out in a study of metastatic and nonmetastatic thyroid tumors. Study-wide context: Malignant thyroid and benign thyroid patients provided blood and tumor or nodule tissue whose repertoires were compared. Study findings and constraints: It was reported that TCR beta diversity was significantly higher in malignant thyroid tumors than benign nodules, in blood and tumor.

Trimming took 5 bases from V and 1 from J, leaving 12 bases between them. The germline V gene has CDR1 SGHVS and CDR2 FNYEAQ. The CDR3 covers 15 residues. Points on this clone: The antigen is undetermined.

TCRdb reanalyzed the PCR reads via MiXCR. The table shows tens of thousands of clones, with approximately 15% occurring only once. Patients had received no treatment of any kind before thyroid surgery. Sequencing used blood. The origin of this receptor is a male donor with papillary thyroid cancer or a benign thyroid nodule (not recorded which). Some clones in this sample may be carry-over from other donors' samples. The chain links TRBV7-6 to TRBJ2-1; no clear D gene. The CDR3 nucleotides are TGTGCCAGCAGCATCAATATGAGATCCTACAATGAGCAGTTCTTC. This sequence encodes CASSINMRSYNEQFF.